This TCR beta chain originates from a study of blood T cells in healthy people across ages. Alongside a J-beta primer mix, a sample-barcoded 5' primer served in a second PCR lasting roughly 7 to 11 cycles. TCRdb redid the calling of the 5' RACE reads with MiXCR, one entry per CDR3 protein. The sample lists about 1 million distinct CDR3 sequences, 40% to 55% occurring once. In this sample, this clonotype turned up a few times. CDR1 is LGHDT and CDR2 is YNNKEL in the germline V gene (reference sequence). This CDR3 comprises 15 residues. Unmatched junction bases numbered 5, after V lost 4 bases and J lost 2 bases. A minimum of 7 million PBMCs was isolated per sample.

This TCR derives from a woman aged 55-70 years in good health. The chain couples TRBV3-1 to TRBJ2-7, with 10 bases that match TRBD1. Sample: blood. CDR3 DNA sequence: TGTGCCAGCAGCCCTACCGGGACAGGGGCCTACGAGCAGTACTTC. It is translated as CASSPTGTGAYEQYF.